Listed below are T cell receptor beta chains from one sample, sequenced in a study of shared clonotypes between healthy human individuals. The assay was immunoSEQ multiplex PCR, and TCRdb's table has in-frame clones only and misses some. The sample includes around 95,000 clones, under 70% seen only once; the top ten take approximately 49%. The source material was memory CD8+ T cells sorted from blood. These receptors were taken from a man aged 30 to 39 in good health. CDR3s include the opening cysteine and the closing phenylalanine or tryptophan. The order of the fields is J gene, V gene, clone size, D gene, CDR3 protein, CDR3 DNA. The D gene is left open where the match is weak. A row's size may be missing; if present it is once, few, many or a size class.

j_gene: TRBJ2-7; v_gene: TRBV18; abundance: NA; d_gene: NA; CDR3aa: CASSPTAYEQYF; CDR3nt: TGTGCCAGCTCACCAACGGCCTACGAGCAGTACTTC
j_gene: TRBJ2-7; v_gene: TRBV2; abundance: few; d_gene: TRBD1; CDR3aa: CASRYPGQGFPSYEQYF; CDR3nt: TGTGCCAGCAGATATCCGGGACAGGGGTTCCCATCCTACGAGCAGTACTTC
j_gene: TRBJ2-1; v_gene: TRBV15; abundance: NA; d_gene: NA; CDR3aa: CATSRVHANNEQFF; CDR3nt: TGTGCCACCAGCAGAGTTCACGCAAACAATGAGCAGTTCTTC
j_gene: TRBJ2-1; v_gene: TRBV29-1; abundance: NA; d_gene: NA; CDR3aa: CSVEGASRTEQFF; CDR3nt: TGCAGCGTTGAAGGAGCAAGCAGGACTGAGCAGTTCTTC
j_gene: TRBJ1-5; v_gene: TRBV7-2; abundance: NA; d_gene: NA; CDR3aa: CASSLVGLGINQPQHF; CDR3nt: TGTGCCAGCAGCTTAGTAGGCCTAGGCATTAATCAGCCCCAGCATTTT
j_gene: TRBJ2-1; v_gene: TRBV11-2; abundance: NA; d_gene: NA; CDR3aa: CASRKAPRPTWNEQFF; CDR3nt: TGTGCCAGCAGGAAAGCCCCCCGCCCCACGTGGAATGAGCAGTTCTTC
j_gene: TRBJ2-3; v_gene: TRBV5-1; abundance: NA; d_gene: NA; CDR3aa: CASSFTTGRGTDTQYF; CDR3nt: TGCGCCAGCAGCTTTACCACAGGGCGGGGGACAGATACGCAGTATTTT
j_gene: TRBJ2-2; v_gene: TRBV28; abundance: few; d_gene: TRBD1; CDR3aa: CASSLSQGAGGELFF; CDR3nt: TGTGCCAGCAGTTTATCACAGGGGGCCGGCGGGGAGCTGTTTTTT
j_gene: TRBJ2-7; v_gene: TRBV29-1; abundance: NA; d_gene: TRBD1; CDR3aa: CSVYWGQETYEQYF; CDR3nt: TGCAGCGTCTATTGGGGACAGGAAACCTACGAGCAGTACTTC
j_gene: TRBJ1-2; v_gene: TRBV5-1; abundance: NA; d_gene: NA; CDR3aa: CASSLVSNYGYTF; CDR3nt: TGCGCCAGCAGCCTTGTATCCAACTATGGCTACACCTTC
j_gene: TRBJ1-1; v_gene: TRBV29-1; abundance: NA; d_gene: NA; CDR3aa: CSVDRSNMNTEAFF; CDR3nt: TGCAGCGTGGACCGAAGTAACATGAACACTGAAGCTTTCTTT
j_gene: TRBJ2-5; v_gene: TRBV28; abundance: NA; d_gene: NA; CDR3aa: CASSLTATGFLNF; CDR3nt: TGTGCCAGCAGTTTAACGGCAACAGGGTTCCTGAACTTC